The text below deals with one T cell receptor beta chain. Its antigen is as yet unknown. Via MiXCR, TCRdb re-called the reads, giving one row per CDR3 protein. Of about 310,000 distinct CDR3 sequences detected, 15% to 20% appear once; the ten largest clones hold approximately 12%. V was cut by 6 bases and J by 2 bases, with 17 bases left in between. Germline V gene data show CDR1 as SNHLY and CDR2 as FYNNEI. This CDR3 spans 15 amino acids. This record comes from a study of T cell repertoires in cytomegalovirus infection. Study overall: Evidence of both CMV infection and a matching HLA type came from public TCR beta signatures.

Findings and caveats of the study: Cumulative frequency of public TCR beta families picked out carriers of CMV plus the relevant HLA. CMV-specific TCR beta clonotypes restricted by HLA-C were the ones dominating the ex vivo response.

The sequence came from a human donor in good health (CMV status not recorded). Some clones in this sample may be carry-over from other donors' samples. Specimen: PBMCs. The rearrangement links TRBV2 to TRBJ2-7; D perhaps matches TRBD1 (6 bases). The CDR3 bases are TGTGCCAGCAGCCTACAGGGTGGGGAGACCTACGAGCAGTACTTC. It yields the protein CASSLQGGETYEQYF.